This TCR beta chain was identified during a study of blood T cell repertoires in COVID-19. Overall study context: PBMCs, B-cell-depleted T cells, or T cells provided the cDNA or gDNA that made up the material.

Generated by immunoSEQ multiplex PCR, the TCRdb table keeps only in-frame clones and is missing some. The table includes around 230,000 clones, 75% to 90% detected once. Sequenced input: PBMCs or T cells enriched from blood (not recorded which). The sequence was obtained from a woman in her thirties or forties with acute COVID-19.

CDR3 sequence: CASSRSQGQGVSSYEQYF. As DNA, the CDR3 is TGTGCCAGCAGTCGAAGCCAGGGACAGGGAGTTAGCTCCTACGAGCAGTACTTC. The gene calls are TRBV6-6 and TRBJ2-7; 9 nucleotides agree with TRBD1. The CDR3 length is 18 residues. The germline V gene encodes CDR1 MNHNY and CDR2 SVGAGI (reference sequence). With V trimmed by 5 bases and J by 0 bases, 14 bases remained unmatched.